This TCR beta chain is drawn from a study of T-cell reconstitution after alpha-beta-depleted transplantation in children. Germline V lookup: CDR1 SQVTM, CDR2 ANQGSEA. V dropped 7 bases and J dropped 3 bases, with 21 bases sitting between them. CDR3 length: 16 amino acids. Unique molecular identifiers were used in preparing the TCRbeta library. Via MiXCR, TCRdb re-called the PCR reads, giving one row per CDR3 protein. Found here are around 580,000 distinct CDR3 sequences, around 27% of them singletons; the top ten hold around a third. The TCR originated in a boy less than two years old with Wiskott-Aldrich syndrome, due to receive a stem cell transplant. Sequenced material: PBMCs, taken before TCRalphabeta/CD19-depleted stem cell transplant. J is TRBJ2-2 and V is TRBV29-1; D is perhaps TRBD2 (6 bases). CDR3 loop: CSASGAGRTHTGELFF. CDR3 coding DNA: TGCAGCGCCTCCGGGGCGGGACGGACTCACACCGGGGAGCTGTTTTTT.